The rows below give T cell receptor beta chains drawn from one sample of a study of control samples from healthy donors and cancer patients. This table comes from immunoSEQ multiplex PCR, and its TCRdb copy is limited to in-frame clones, with some not included. Among roughly 95,000 clones listed, about nine tenths were seen once. The source material was blood. The receptors shown here come from a woman under 40 in good health. The CDR3 runs from the conserved cysteine through the conserved F or W. Each record gives: clone size, J gene, D gene, V gene, CDR3 length, CDR3 DNA, CDR3 protein. D genes are given only for firm matches. Not every row has a clone size; where given, it reads once, few, many or a size class.

.	TRBJ1-2	.	TRBV27	14	TGTGCCAGCAGTACGGATGGGGGAAACTATGGCTACACCTTC	CASSTDGGNYGYTF
.	TRBJ2-5	.	TRBV9	14	TGTGCCAGCAGCGTAGGGGGAAACCAAGAGACCCAGTACTTC	CASSVGGNQETQYF
.	TRBJ1-5	.	TRBV28	14	TGTGCCAGCAGTACTCAACTTAGCAATCAGCCCCAGCATTTT	CASSTQLSNQPQHF
.	TRBJ1-1	TRBD1	TRBV12-5	14	TGTGCTAGTGGTTTGGTTCTTGGACAGGGGGCGACTTTCTTT	CASGLVLGQGATFF
once	TRBJ1-2	.	TRBV9	13	TGTGCCAGCAGCGCGGACAGAGGATATGGCTACACCTTC	CASSADRGYGYTF
.	TRBJ2-7	.	TRBV9	15	TGTGCCAGCAGCGTACAGCCGACCCATGACTACGAGCAGTACTTC	CASSVQPTHDYEQYF
.	TRBJ1-5	TRBD1	TRBV5-1	15	TGCGCCAGCAGCTTTGACAGGGCGGCGGGACAGCCCCAGCATTTT	CASSFDRAAGQPQHF
.	TRBJ2-2	.	TRBV2	14	TGTGCCAGCAGGGAAGACAGATTTACCGGGGAGCTGTTTTTT	CASREDRFTGELFF
.	TRBJ2-7	.	TRBV12-3/TRBV12-4	13	TGTGCCAGCAGTGTGCAGGTATCCTACGAGCAGTACTTC	CASSVQVSYEQYF
few	TRBJ2-3	TRBD2	TRBV7-9	15	TGTGCCAGCAGCTTGGCGGGGGGTAACACAGATACGCAGTATTTT	CASSLAGGNTDTQYF
few	TRBJ2-1	TRBD2	TRBV5-4	16	TGTGCCAGCAGCCCGGTAGCGGGGGGGCCTCTCAATGAGCAGTTCTTC	CASSPVAGGPLNEQFF
.	TRBJ2-6	TRBD1	TRBV5-4	13	TGTGCCAGCAGCGCGGACAGGACCAACGTCCTGACTTTC	CASSADRTNVLTF
.	TRBJ2-7	.	TRBV6-1	15	TGTGCCAGCAGTGAACGAAGCCGCGGACTCTACGAGCAGTACTTC	CASSERSRGLYEQYF
.	TRBJ1-1	.	TRBV5-1	14	TGCGCCAGCAGCCAAGCGCTAGGGGGCACTGAAGCTTTCTTT	CASSQALGGTEAFF
.	TRBJ1-2	.	TRBV11-2	15	TGTGCCAGCAGCTCCCGGACGGGACCCTACGATGGCTACACCTTC	CASSSRTGPYDGYTF
.	TRBJ1-5	.	TRBV6-5	13	TGTGCCAGCACAAGACAGGAGAATCAGCCCCAGCATTTT	CASTRQENQPQHF
.	TRBJ2-2	TRBD1	TRBV28	16	TGTGCCAGCAGCCCCACCGGGACAGGGGACACCGGGGAGCTGTTTTTT	CASSPTGTGDTGELFF
once	TRBJ1-2	TRBD1	TRBV2	14	TGTGCCAGGTCGGGACAGGGGGCGGTCTATGGCTACACCTTC	CARSGQGAVYGYTF
.	TRBJ2-1	.	TRBV3-1/TRBV3-2	13	TGTGCCAGCAGCTCCGAGTGGGGTGGTGAGCAGTTCTTC	CASSSEWGGEQFF
once	TRBJ2-1	.	TRBV12-5	17	TGTGCTAGTGGTTTTGCGCCAGGGTCCCAGCCCTACAATGAGCAGTTCTTC	CASGFAPGSQPYNEQFF
.	TRBJ2-1	TRBD1	TRBV7-8	14	TGTGCCAGCAGCTTACGGGACAGGGGTAATGAGCAGTTCTTC	CASSLRDRGNEQFF
.	TRBJ2-2	TRBD1	TRBV4-1	15	TGCGCCAGCAGCCAAGATCAGGGGGCGGCCGGGGAGCTGTTTTTT	CASSQDQGAAGELFF
once	TRBJ2-3	.	TRBV19	14	TGTGCCAGTACTTTGGGAACTAGATACGATACGCAGTATTTT	CASTLGTRYDTQYF